The 8 T cell receptor beta chains presented below share a single source sample, sequenced in a study of read filtering for tumor transcriptome and immune sequencing. The library was built from 400 ng RNA with molecular barcoded adaptors for alpha/delta and beta/gamma chains. MiXCR, run by TCRdb on the reads, gives a single entry per CDR3 protein. The data hold some 15,000 distinct CDR3 sequences, with roughly 20% observed a single time. The specimen sequenced was a population of CD138-negative cells sorted from bone marrow. The receptors shown here come from a donor aged 40 or older with multiple myeloma.

As for this clonotype: No conserved phenylalanine or tryptophan is present at the end of the CDR3, so a read error is the likely explanation. This chain joins TRBV5-1 and TRBJ2-2; no clear D. Trimming removed 4 bases at V and 5 bases at J, with 15 bases between. Germline V gene lookup returns CDR1 SGHRS and CDR2 YFSETQ. The CDR3 runs 15 residues. CDR3 amino acids: CASSETEFGTGELFL. The CDR3 nucleotides are TGCGCCAGCAGCGAAACGGAGTTTGGGACCGGGGAGCTGTTTCTT.

This clonotype appeared a few times. The chain is built from TRBV20-1 and TRBJ2-7; the match to TRBD2 covers 7 bases. The length of the CDR3 is 12 residues. Trimming cost V 5 bases and J 5 bases; bases outside gene matches: 6. Per germline, CDR1 DFQATT and CDR2 SNEGSKA (reference sequence). The DNA of the CDR3 is TGCAGTGCTTCGACTAGCTTCGACGAGCAGTACTTC. As protein: CSASTSFDEQYF.

This clonotype has just one count. A much larger clone sits a single nucleotide away, making a read error possible. Lacking the conserved final phenylalanine or tryptophan, this CDR3 likely reflects a read error. The chain carries TRBV29-1 and TRBJ2-2, with 7 bases aligning to TRBD2. Losses at the gene ends were 4 bases for V and 5 bases for J; bases not matched to a gene: 4. The CDR3 runs to 13 residues. Germline-derived CDR1 and CDR2 are SQVTM and ANQGSEA. CDR3 sequence (DNA): TGCAGCGTTGCGACTAGCAGTACCGGGGAGCTGTTTTCT. Amino acids: CSVATSSTGELFS.

The table lists this clonotype with many counts. The genes are TRBV3-1 and TRBJ2-3; D call uncertain. Germline CDR1 LGHDT, CDR2 YNNKEL (reference sequence). V lost 1 base to trimming and J lost 4 bases, with 6 bases between them. CDR3 length: 13 residues. The CDR3 DNA sequence: TGTGCCAGCAGCCAAGTTCGCTCAGATACGCAGTATTTT. Protein product: CASSQVRSDTQYF.

A few counts support this clonotype. An end of the junction does not agree with germline; a read error may underlie this. This rearrangement joins TRBV20-1 to TRBJ1-6, with TRBD1 matching 7 bases. The germline gives CDR1 DFQATT, CDR2 SNEGSKA (reference sequence). This CDR3 region has 15 residues. The CDR3 loop is CGARGYRGNNSPLHF. The CDR3 DNA follows: TGCGGTGCTAGAGGCTACAGGGGTAATAATTCACCCCTCCACTTT.

As regards this clonotype: It is likely a read error, because the conserved phenylalanine at the end of the CDR3 is missing. The DNA is left out, because the CDR3 cannot be placed on it with certainty; the CDR3 is given as TCRdb lists it. The chain links TRBV12-3 or TRBV12-4 to TRBJ1-1. The CDR3 is 15 amino acids in total, end residues counted. CDR3 amino acids: CASSAVLRANTEAFS.

Turning to this clonotype: Being one base from a much bigger clone, this may be a read error. The rearrangement joins TRBV5-1 to TRBJ2-5; D uncertain. CDR1 and CDR2 (germline): SGHRS, YFSETQ. This CDR3 has 14 residues. The CDR3 coding sequence is TGCGCCAGCAGCTTGGACTCCCCAAAAGAGACCCGGTACTTC. Its protein is CASSLDSPKETRYF.

This clonotype was counted between two and nine times. The chain couples TRBV5-1 to TRBJ2-1, with TRBD2 matching over 14 bases. Germline V gives CDR1 SGHRS, CDR2 YFSETQ. This CDR3 comprises 16 residues. With 4 bases clipped from V and 9 bases from J, the junction kept 9 bases outside the gene matches. The CDR3: CASSLRTSGGLGEQFF. The CDR3 DNA follows: TGCGCCAGCAGCCTCCGGACTAGCGGGGGGTTGGGTGAGCAGTTCTTC.